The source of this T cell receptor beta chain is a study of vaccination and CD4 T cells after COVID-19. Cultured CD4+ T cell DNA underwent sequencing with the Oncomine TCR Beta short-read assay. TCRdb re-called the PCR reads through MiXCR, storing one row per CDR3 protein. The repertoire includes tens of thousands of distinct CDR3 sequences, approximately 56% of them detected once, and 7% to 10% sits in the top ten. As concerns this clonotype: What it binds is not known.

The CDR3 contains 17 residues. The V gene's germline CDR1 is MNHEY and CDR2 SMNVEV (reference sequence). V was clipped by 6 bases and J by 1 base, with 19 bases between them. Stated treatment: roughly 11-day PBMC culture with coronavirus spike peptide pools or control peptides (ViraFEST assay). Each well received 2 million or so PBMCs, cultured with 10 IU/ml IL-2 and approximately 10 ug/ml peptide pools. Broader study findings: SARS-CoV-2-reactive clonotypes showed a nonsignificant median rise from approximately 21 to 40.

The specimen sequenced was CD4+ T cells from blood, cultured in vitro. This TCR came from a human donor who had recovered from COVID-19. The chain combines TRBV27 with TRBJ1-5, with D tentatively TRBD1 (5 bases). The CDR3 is CASRAGKGRGSNQPQHF. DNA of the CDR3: TGTGCCAGCAGAGCGGGCAAGGGGAGAGGAAGCAATCAGCCCCAGCATTTT.